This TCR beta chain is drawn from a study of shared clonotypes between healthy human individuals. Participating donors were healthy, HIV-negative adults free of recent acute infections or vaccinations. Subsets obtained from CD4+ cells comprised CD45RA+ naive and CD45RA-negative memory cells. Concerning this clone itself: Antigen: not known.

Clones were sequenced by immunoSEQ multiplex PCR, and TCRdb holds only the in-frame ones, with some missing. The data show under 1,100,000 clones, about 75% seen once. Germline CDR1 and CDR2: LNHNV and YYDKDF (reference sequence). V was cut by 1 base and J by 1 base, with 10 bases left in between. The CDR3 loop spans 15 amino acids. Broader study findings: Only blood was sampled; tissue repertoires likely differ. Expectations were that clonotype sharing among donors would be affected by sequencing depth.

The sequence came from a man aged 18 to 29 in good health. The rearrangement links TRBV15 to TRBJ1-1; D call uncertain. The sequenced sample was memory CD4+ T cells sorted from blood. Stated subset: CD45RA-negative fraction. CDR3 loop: CATSRGGIENTEAFF. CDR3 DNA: TGTGCCACCAGCAGAGGCGGGATCGAGAACACTGAAGCTTTCTTT.